A single TCR beta chain is shown here with its context. The antigen remains unidentified. The data originate from a study of long-term antiretroviral therapy in people with HIV. The study's findings and limits: Repertoire dominance by clones expanded before ART was seen at all time points. Diversity measured after ART increased yet remained under transplant donor controls.

In germline, CDR1 is SGHDT, CDR2 YYEEEE. CDR3 length: 13 amino acids. Trimming pared 0 bases from V and 4 bases from J, leaving 6 bases between. Investigators performed immunoSEQ version v3.0 at survey level. The repertoire was sequenced with immunoSEQ multiplex PCR; TCRdb's copy has only in-frame clones and lacks some. The table has 13,000 or so clones, 80% seen once. This TCR derives from a man between 35 and 55 years old with HIV. V gene TRBV5-6 combines with J gene TRBJ2-3, with no clear D. The sequenced sample was unsorted PBMCs, obtained 3.2 years before starting antiretroviral therapy. In DNA, the CDR3 is TGTGCCAGCAGCTTGGACGGAGCAGATACGCAGTATTTT. Amino acid sequence: CASSLDGADTQYF.